Listed here are 20 T cell receptor beta chains from one sample, sequenced in a study of CD8 T cells in ankylosing spondylitis (dated by TCRdb to between 2016 and 2019). What the work shows at the level of the full study, not this receptor alone: Blood from ankylosing spondylitis patients appeared to be characterized by a TCR beta motif made up of several highly homologous amino acid variants.

Their target antigens are unknown. Libraries were prepared through 5' RACE. The instrument given in TCRdb is Illumina HiSeq 2500. TCRdb trimmed the raw reads at Q25, called clones with MiXCR and kept productive beta chains. Entries are consolidated by CDR3 protein sequence, retaining the most common genes and DNA. The sample records 700,000 to 850,000 distinct CDR3 sequences, about 12% of which are singletons. The ten largest clones represent 0.51% of the sample. The sequenced material came from blood, either unsorted or a sorted T cell fraction (not recorded which). The receptors originated from a male donor with ankylosing spondylitis.

This clonotype occurred many times. The chain recombines TRBV21-1 with TRBJ2-7; the D segment call TRBD1 is taken from the table without a DNA check. TRBV21-1 is flagged as a pseudogene. This CDR3 has 17 residues. CDR3 amino acids: CASSFTRDRGSSYEQYF. The CDR3 nucleotides are TGTGCCAGCAGCTTTACTAGGGACAGGGGATCCTCCTACGAGCAGTACTTC.

This clonotype was seen a handful of times. J is TRBJ1-4 and V is TRBV18, with 9 bases identical to TRBD1. The CDR3 length is 16 residues. CDR1 and CDR2 (germline): KGHSH, LQKENI. V lost 2 bases to trimming and J lost 8 bases; unmatched junction nucleotides: 9. CDR3 coding DNA: TGTGCCAGCTCACCAACCGGGACAGGGATTCGCGAAAAACTGTTTTTT. Translation gives CASSPTGTGIREKLFF. Filled out from reference TRBV18 and TRBJ1-4, the complete variable domain reads NAGVMQNPRHLVRRRGQEARLRCSPMKGHSHVYWYRQLPEEGLKFMVYLQKENIIDESGMPKERFSAEFPKEGPSILRIQQVVRGDSAAYFCASSPTGTGIREKLFFGSGTQLSVL.

The genes are TRBV5-6 and TRBJ1-5; D possibly corresponds to TRBD1 (5 bases). Trimming removed 0 bases at V and 4 bases at J, with 8 bases between. This CDR3 spans 14 amino acids. CDR1 and CDR2 (germline): SGHDT, YYEEEE. The DNA for the CDR3 is TGTGCCAGCAGCTTGGGCAGGGCTAATCAGCCCCAGCATTTT. This gives the protein CASSLGRANQPQHF.

The J gene is TRBJ2-3, the V gene TRBV11-3; no definite D call. The CDR3 runs 13 residues. Germline lookup yields CDR1 SGHNT and CDR2 YENEEA. The V end was cut by 2 bases, the J end by 10 bases, with 13 bases between. The CDR3 reads CASSLLADMAQYF. The CDR3 nucleotides are TGTGCCAGCAGCTTACTCGCAGATATGGCGCAGTATTTT.

The gene calls are TRBV5-1 and TRBJ2-1, with TRBD2 matching over 11 bases. From germline, CDR1 is SGHRS and CDR2 YFSETQ. V dropped 0 bases and J dropped 6; count of bases not matched to a gene: 8. The CDR3 totals 17 residues. As DNA, the CDR3 is TGCGCCAGCAGCTTGGCCCAACTAGCGGGGGCGGTCAATGAGCAGTTCTTC. Its translation is CASSLAQLAGAVNEQFF.

There are a few counts of this clonotype. V gene TRBV20-1 combines with J gene TRBJ2-3, with 15 bases identical to TRBD2. The CDR3 runs to 16 residues. After removal of 5 bases from V and 0 bases from J, the junction contained 3 bases not matched to a gene. Germline values: CDR1 DFQATT, CDR2 SNEGSKA (reference sequence). The CDR3 here is CSAGLAGGDSTDTQYF. CDR3 nucleotide sequence: TGCAGTGCTGGACTAGCGGGAGGGGATAGCACAGATACGCAGTATTTT.

This clonotype appeared a few times. The chain has TRBV5-1 and TRBJ1-4, with TRBD1 identical over 7 bases. Germline assignment: CDR1 SGHRS and CDR2 YFSETQ. Trimming cost V 4 bases and J 7 bases; bases outside gene matches: 13. The CDR3 has 16 residues. In DNA, the CDR3 is TGCGCCAGCAGCCTCCGGACAGGCCGAGATGGTGAAAAACTGTTTTTT. Encoded protein: CASSLRTGRDGEKLFF.

This clonotype appeared many times. The rearrangement joins TRBV12-3 or TRBV12-4 to TRBJ2-5, with D possibly TRBD2 on 6 matching bases. V was shortened by 2 bases and J by 7 bases, with 14 bases between the two germline ends. The CDR3 runs 14 residues. In DNA, the CDR3 is TGTGCCAGCAGTTTACTTGCGGGGCAGGGGACCCAGTACTTC. It yields the protein CASSLLAGQGTQYF.

The rearrangement joins TRBV5-1 to TRBJ2-3; perhaps TRBD2 as D (6 bases). This CDR3 has 13 amino acids. CDR1 and CDR2 (germline): SGHRS, YFSETQ. V lost 2 bases and J lost 4, with 8 bases in between. This chain's CDR3 is CASSFRRADTQYF. Here the CDR3 DNA reads TGCGCCAGCAGCTTCCGGAGGGCAGATACGCAGTATTTT.

This clonotype has just a few counts. This rearrangement joins TRBV7-3 to TRBJ2-2; tentatively, D is TRBD1 (5 bases). CDR1 is SGHTA, CDR2 FQGTGA, per germline. The V end was cut by 6 bases, the J end by 0 bases, with 11 bases between. The CDR3 runs to 15 residues. In DNA, the CDR3 is TGTGCCAGCAGTGGATACAGGTCGAACACCGGGGAGCTGTTTTTT. As protein: CASSGYRSNTGELFF.

This clonotype was detected a few times. The chain joins TRBV7-2 to TRBJ2-2, with 7 nucleotides matching TRBD2. The germline CDR1 and CDR2 sequences are SGHTA and FQGNSA. The CDR3 runs to 16 residues. The trim removed 4 bases at V and 2 bases at J, leaving 7 bases unmatched. CDR3 DNA sequence: TGTGCCAGCAGCTCCAAGCGGGGACTAAACACCGGGGAGCTGTTTTTT. Residues: CASSSKRGLNTGELFF.

V and J are TRBV10-3 and TRBJ2-7; unclear D gene. Germline V gene sequence: CDR1 ENHRY, CDR2 SYGVKD. V lost 8 bases and J lost 2, with 10 bases in between. The CDR3 spans 12 residues. This chain's CDR3 is CAIGRQTYEQYF. The CDR3 DNA reads as TGTGCCATCGGGCGGCAGACCTACGAGCAGTACTTC.

This clonotype was observed a few times. The chain has TRBV29-1 and TRBJ2-6, with D uncertain. The V and J ends lost 6 bases and 6 bases respectively, with 15 bases between them. Per germline, CDR1 SQVTM and CDR2 ANQGSEA. The CDR3 has 14 amino acids. In DNA, the CDR3 is TGCAGCGTCGAGAAGATCCGTCAGGCCAACGTCCTGACTTTC. Its protein is CSVEKIRQANVLTF.

This rearrangement joins TRBV10-3 to TRBJ2-1, with TRBD2 identical over 7 bases. V lost 8 bases, J lost 6 bases, and 1 base stayed unmatched. CDR3 length: 11 amino acids. Germline lookup yields CDR1 ENHRY and CDR2 SYGVKD. The CDR3 bases are TGTGCCATCGCTAGCGGCAATGAGCAGTTCTTC. Protein product: CAIASGNEQFF.

This clonotype came up a few times. This chain joins TRBV7-2 and TRBJ2-1; D gene uncertain. This CDR3 is 11 amino acids long. Trimming shortened V by 3 bases and J by 10 bases, and 7 bases separated the two germline ends. The germline V gene has CDR1 SGHTA and CDR2 FQGNSA. CDR3 sequence reads: CASSFTWEQFF. For the CDR3, the DNA is TGTGCCAGCAGCTTCACATGGGAGCAGTTCTTC. The full variable domain, rest sourced from reference TRBV7-2 and TRBJ2-1, is GAGVSQSPSNKVTEKGKDVELRCDPISGHTALYWYRQSLGQGLEFLIYFQGNSAPDKSGLPSDRFSAERTGGSVSTLTIQRTQQEDSAVYLCASSFTWEQFFGPGTRLTVL.

The table lists this clonotype with many counts. The rearrangement uses TRBV5-1 and TRBJ1-1, with D unclear. The CDR3 totals 13 residues. Germline V lookup: CDR1 SGHRS, CDR2 YFSETQ. Trimming shortened V by 2 bases and J by 7 bases, and 12 bases separated the two germline ends. The CDR3 reads CASSFAVEGEAFF. CDR3 DNA sequence: TGCGCCAGCAGCTTTGCGGTAGAAGGTGAAGCTTTCTTT.

This clonotype was recorded at least ten times. V gene TRBV6-5 combines with J gene TRBJ2-5, with 7 bases that match TRBD1. The CDR3 loop spans 14 amino acids. V gave up 2 bases and J gave up 5 bases; unmatched junction bases: 5. Looked up from germline, CDR1 is MNHEY and CDR2 is SVGAGI. CDR3 protein: CASSYRGRRETQYF. The CDR3, as DNA: TGTGCCAGCAGTTACAGGGGGCGGCGGGAGACCCAGTACTTC.

The chain carries TRBV4-3 and TRBJ1-2, with TRBD1 identical over 7 bases. CDR1 and CDR2 (germline): LGHNA, YSLEER. The V gene end was trimmed by 0 bases and the J gene end by 3 bases; junction bases not matched to a gene: 7. This CDR3 has 16 residues. CDR3 amino acids: CASSQDRDRSYYGYTF. The CDR3 nucleotides read TGCGCCAGCAGCCAAGATCGGGACAGATCCTACTATGGCTACACCTTC.

The chain recombines TRBV28 with TRBJ2-2, with D maybe TRBD1 (5 bases). Trimming shortened V by 6 bases and J by 1 base, and 9 bases separated the two germline ends. Germline V gene data show CDR1 as MDHEN and CDR2 as SYDVKM. The CDR3 totals 14 residues. The CDR3 DNA reads as TGTGCCAGCAGAACTGGACAGAACACCGGGGAGCTGTTTTTT. Its protein product is CASRTGQNTGELFF.

This clonotype came up many times. V gene TRBV7-3 combines with J gene TRBJ2-1, with 7 bases that match TRBD2. V was pared by 3 bases and J by 10 bases, with 12 bases of the junction left unmatched. Germline CDR1 and CDR2: SGHTA and FQGTGA. CDR3 length: 15 amino acids. The CDR3 is CASSFWGGSLTEQFF. The DNA of the CDR3 is TGTGCCAGCAGCTTTTGGGGGGGTTCACTGACCGAGCAGTTCTTC.